This T cell receptor (beta chain) derives from a study of blood T cell repertoires in COVID-19 (dated by TCRdb to about 2020). For context, the study as a whole: Collaborator samples came from the United States, Italy and Spain and covered acute and convalescent phases of COVID-19. The dataset comprised deeply sampled blood TCRbeta repertoires from subjects exposed to, actively infected with, or recovered from COVID-19. Nearly every sample came with metadata listing a de-identified subject ID, COVID-19 status, age in years and sex. The material from the prospective study consisted of cDNA or gDNA derived from T cells, B-cell-depleted T cells, or PBMCs. The repertoires were released in a freely available public database meant as a resource for research on the immune response to SARS-CoV-2. The samples were drawn from two sources: the first 160 participants of the ongoing ImmuneRACE study, and approximately 1,300 subjects contributed by 6 global collaborators. Where available, HLA class I and class II types were obtained from metadata supplied by the sample provider rather than from assay-based typing. Study-level results and caveats: Clinical and demographic metadata were provided uncurated, with the amount varying by source and participant.

One collaborating source in Seattle enrolled patients while the patients were actively infected and followed the patients over time throughout the course of disease. Each collaborating institution followed its own protocols to collect whole blood in K2EDTA tubes. For TCRbeta analysis, collaborators shipped samples in one of three forms: frozen whole blood, isolated PBMCs, or DNA extracted from either of those sample types. TCRbeta CDR3 regions were amplified from genomic DNA using the immunoSEQ Assay, a bias-controlled multiplex PCR. In the authors' own workflow: Within the assay, amplification of reference gene primers was used to estimate how many nucleated cells each sample contained. To quantify the absolute abundance of each unique TCRbeta CDR3 rearrangement, sequence reads were collapsed and filtered. For each sample, productive Simpson clonality was calculated as the square root of Simpson's diversity index over productive rearrangements. The immuneACCESS repertoire file appears here via TCRdb, limited to in-frame rearrangements. These files lack a portion of the clones; in checked studies, under half of the deficit traces to unresolved V genes, and the cause of the others is not known. From that table come the V and J calls and clone size; the DNA was used to work out D and trimming. The sample includes fewer than 350,000 clones, with 75% to 95% observed a single time. Of the sample, around 6.8% is held by the ten largest clones.

Measured from the cysteine to the phenylalanine, the CDR3 is 13 residues long. Solely the CDR3 DNA is kept, with 39 bases framed from the first base. The germline V gene (reference sequence) provides CDR1 LNHDA and CDR2 SQIVND. Unmatched junction bases come to 5, with V trimmed by 4 bases and J by 11 bases. Comments on this clone: The target of this receptor is not known. Per-base quality was not reported, and no clone a single base away is much larger than it.

The chain is assembled from TRBV19 and TRBJ1-6; the junction holds 7 bases that match TRBD1. This clonotype originated in a woman in her twenties or thirties with COVID-19, enrolled during active disease. The sequenced material came from peripheral blood. The base sequence is TGTGCCAGTAGTAGTCGACAGGGCCCACCCCTCCACTTT. Translated, it gives CASSSRQGPPLHF. Outside the CDR3, residues come from the reference TRBV19 and TRBJ1-6 proteins, so the full variable domain is: DGGITQSPKYLFRKEGQNVTLSCEQNLNHDAMYWYRQDPGQGLRLIYYSQIVNDFQKGDIAEGYSVSREKKESFPLTVTSAQKNPTAFYLCASSSRQGPPLHFGNGTRLTVT.